The 4 T cell receptor beta chains listed next were all sequenced from one sample in a study of CD8+CD57+ T cells in acquired aplastic anemia. By flow cytometry, patients selected for sequencing had shown an expansion of CD8+CD57+ cells. Template material for TCR beta VDJ and CDR3 profiling consisted of genomic DNA. TCRdb re-called the reads through MiXCR, storing one row per CDR3 protein. The sample holds over 150,000 distinct CDR3 sequences, about 70% seen once. Input material: sorted CD4+, CD8+, or CD8+CD57+ T cells (not recorded which) from PBMCs. These receptor sequences come from a human donor with aplastic anemia.

The chain's CDR3 is CASSETGTRADEQYF. CDR3 nucleotide sequence: TGCGCCAGCAGTGAAACCGGGACTAGGGCCGACGAGCAGTACTTC. V and J are TRBV10-1 and TRBJ2-7, with 8 bases that match TRBD2. Looked up from germline, CDR1 is WNHNN and CDR2 is SYGVQD (reference sequence). With 3 bases clipped from V and 5 bases from J, the junction kept 9 bases outside the gene matches. The CDR3 consists of 15 residues.

This clonotype has a single count. A much larger clone is a single base away; this may be a read error. The CDR3 carries no conserved terminal phenylalanine or tryptophan, so it likely arises from a read error. The chain employs TRBV2 and TRBJ2-3, with D perhaps given as TRBD1 or TRBD2 (5 bases each). The CDR3 sequence is 12 residues long. Looked up from germline, CDR1 is SNHLY and CDR2 is FYNNEI. Deletions cut 2 bases from V and 10 bases from J, with 10 bases between. CDR3 DNA: TGTGCCAGCAGTGAACGGGACCCGGCGCAGTATTCT. Translation gives CASSERDPAQYS.

The chain is built from TRBV6-4 and TRBJ2-2, with 9 bases aligning to TRBD1. The V segment lost 8 bases and the J segment 3 bases; nucleotides outside the gene matches: 4. Germline V gives CDR1 MRHNA, CDR2 SNTAGT. CDR3 size: 14 residues. The CDR3 sequence: CASRTGADTGELFF. For the CDR3, the DNA is TGTGCCAGCCGGACAGGGGCCGACACCGGGGAGCTGTTTTTT.

This clonotype turned up a few times. The rearrangement joins TRBV7-6 to TRBJ2-1, with 8 nucleotides matching TRBD1. The CDR3 is made up of 15 amino acids. The germline gives CDR1 SGHVS, CDR2 FNYEAQ. J gave up 1 base and V 4 bases, and 3 bases lay outside the gene matches. The CDR3 spells CASSSGGASYNEQFF. The CDR3 bases are TGTGCCAGCAGCTCAGGGGGCGCATCCTACAATGAGCAGTTCTTC.